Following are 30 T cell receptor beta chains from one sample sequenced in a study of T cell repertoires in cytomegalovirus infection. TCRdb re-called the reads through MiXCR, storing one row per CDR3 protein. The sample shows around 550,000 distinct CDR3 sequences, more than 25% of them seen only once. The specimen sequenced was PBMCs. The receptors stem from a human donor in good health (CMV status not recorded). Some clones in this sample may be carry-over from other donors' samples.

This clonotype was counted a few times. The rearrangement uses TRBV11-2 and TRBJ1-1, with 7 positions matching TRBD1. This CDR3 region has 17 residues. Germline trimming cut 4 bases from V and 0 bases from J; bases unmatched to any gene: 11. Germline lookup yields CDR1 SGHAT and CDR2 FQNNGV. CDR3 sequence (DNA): TGTGCCAGCAGCTCGTCGGGACAGCCCATACTGAACACTGAAGCTTTCTTT. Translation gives CASSSSGQPILNTEAFF.

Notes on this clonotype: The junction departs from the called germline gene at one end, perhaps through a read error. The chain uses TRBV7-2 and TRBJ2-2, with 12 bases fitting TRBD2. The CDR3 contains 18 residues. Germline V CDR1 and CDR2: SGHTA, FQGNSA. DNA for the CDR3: TGTGCCAGCAGCCCGACCGCTAGCGGGAGGGCCCTGACCGGGGAGCCGTTTTTT. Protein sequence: CASSPTASGRALTGEPFF. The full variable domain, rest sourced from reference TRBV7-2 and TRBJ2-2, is GAGVSQSPSNKVTEKGKDVELRCDPISGHTALYWYRQSLGQGLEFLIYFQGNSAPDKSGLPSDRFSAERTGGSVSTLTIQRTQQEDSAVYLCASSPTASGRALTGEPFFGEGSRLTVL.

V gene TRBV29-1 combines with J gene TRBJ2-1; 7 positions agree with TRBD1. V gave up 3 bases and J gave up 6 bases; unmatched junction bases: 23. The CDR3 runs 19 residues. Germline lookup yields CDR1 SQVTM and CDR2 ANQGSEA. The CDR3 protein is CSVDLRGTESFNRGNEQFF. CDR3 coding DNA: TGCAGCGTTGACCTCAGGGGGACAGAATCCTTTAACAGGGGCAATGAGCAGTTCTTC.

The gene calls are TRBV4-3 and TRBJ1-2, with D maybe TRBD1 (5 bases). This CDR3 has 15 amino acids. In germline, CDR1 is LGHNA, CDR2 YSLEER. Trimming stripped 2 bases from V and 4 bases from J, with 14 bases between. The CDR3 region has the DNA TGCGCCAGCAGCCAACAAGTCCAGGGCCTCTATGGCTACACCTTC. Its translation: CASSQQVQGLYGYTF.

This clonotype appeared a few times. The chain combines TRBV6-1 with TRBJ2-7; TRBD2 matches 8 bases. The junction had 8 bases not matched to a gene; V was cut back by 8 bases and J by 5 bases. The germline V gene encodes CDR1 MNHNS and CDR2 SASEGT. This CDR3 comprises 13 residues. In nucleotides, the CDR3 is TGTGCCAGCCGCACGGGAGGGTTCCACGAGCAGTACTTC. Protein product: CASRTGGFHEQYF.

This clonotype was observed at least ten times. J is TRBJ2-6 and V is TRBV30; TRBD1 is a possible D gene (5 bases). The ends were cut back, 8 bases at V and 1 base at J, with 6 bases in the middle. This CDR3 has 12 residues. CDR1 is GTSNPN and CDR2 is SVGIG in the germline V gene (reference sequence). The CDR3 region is CAGASGANVLTF. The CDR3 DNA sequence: TGTGCCGGGGCGTCTGGGGCCAACGTCCTGACTTTC.

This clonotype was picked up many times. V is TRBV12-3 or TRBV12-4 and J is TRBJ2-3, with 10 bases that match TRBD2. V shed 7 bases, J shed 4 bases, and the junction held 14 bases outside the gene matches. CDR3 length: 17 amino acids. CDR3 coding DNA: TGTGCCAGCACCTTAGGCTCTAGCGGGAGATCGGCAGATACGCAGTATTTT. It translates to CASTLGSSGRSADTQYF.

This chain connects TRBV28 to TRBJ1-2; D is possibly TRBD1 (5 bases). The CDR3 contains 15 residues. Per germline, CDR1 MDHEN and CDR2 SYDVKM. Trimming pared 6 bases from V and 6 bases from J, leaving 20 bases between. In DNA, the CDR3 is TGTGCCAGCAGCACCTACAGGTCTCTTTGGGATGGCTACACCTTC. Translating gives CASSTYRSLWDGYTF.

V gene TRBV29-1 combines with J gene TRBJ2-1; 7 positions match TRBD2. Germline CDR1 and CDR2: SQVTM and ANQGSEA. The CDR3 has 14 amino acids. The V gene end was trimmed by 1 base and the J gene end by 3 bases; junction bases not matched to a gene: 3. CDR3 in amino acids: CSVEGAGYYNEQFF. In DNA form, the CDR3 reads TGCAGCGTTGAAGGAGCGGGATACTACAATGAGCAGTTCTTC.

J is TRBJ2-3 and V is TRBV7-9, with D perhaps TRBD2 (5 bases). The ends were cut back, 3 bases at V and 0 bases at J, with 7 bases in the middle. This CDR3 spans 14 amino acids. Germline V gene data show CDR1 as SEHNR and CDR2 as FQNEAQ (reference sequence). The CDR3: CASSFSVSTDTQYF. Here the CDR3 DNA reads TGTGCCAGCAGCTTTAGCGTTAGCACAGATACGCAGTATTTT. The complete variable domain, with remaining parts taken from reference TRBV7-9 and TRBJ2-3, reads DTGVSQNPRHKITKRGQNVTFRCDPISEHNRLYWYRQTLGQGPEFLTYFQNEAQLEKSRLLSDRFSAERPKGSFSTLEIQRTEQGDSAMYLCASSFSVSTDTQYFGPGTRLTVL.

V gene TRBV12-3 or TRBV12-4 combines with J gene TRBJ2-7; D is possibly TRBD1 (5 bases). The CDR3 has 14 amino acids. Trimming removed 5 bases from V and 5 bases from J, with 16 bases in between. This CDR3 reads CASSPSRQFHEQYF. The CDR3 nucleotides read TGTGCCAGCAGTCCTTCAAGACAGTTCCACGAGCAGTACTTC.

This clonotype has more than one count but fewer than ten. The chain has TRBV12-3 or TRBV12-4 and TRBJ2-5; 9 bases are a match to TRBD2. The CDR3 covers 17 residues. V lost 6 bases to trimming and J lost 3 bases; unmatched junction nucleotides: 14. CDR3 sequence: CASSLGALLAGEETQYF. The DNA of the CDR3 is TGTGCCAGCAGCCTTGGGGCTTTGTTAGCGGGGGAAGAGACCCAGTACTTC.

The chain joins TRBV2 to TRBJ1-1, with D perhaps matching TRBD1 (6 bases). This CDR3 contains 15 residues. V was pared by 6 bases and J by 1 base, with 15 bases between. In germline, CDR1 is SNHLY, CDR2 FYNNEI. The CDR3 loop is CASRAAQGPNTEAFF. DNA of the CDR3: TGTGCCAGCAGGGCCGCACAGGGCCCGAACACTGAAGCTTTCTTT.

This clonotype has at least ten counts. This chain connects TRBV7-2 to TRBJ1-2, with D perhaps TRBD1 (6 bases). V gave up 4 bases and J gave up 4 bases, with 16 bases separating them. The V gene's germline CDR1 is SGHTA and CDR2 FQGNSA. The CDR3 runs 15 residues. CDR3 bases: TGTGCCAGCAGCTCCGCGGCAGGGGATACCTATGGCTACACCTTC. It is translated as CASSSAAGDTYGYTF. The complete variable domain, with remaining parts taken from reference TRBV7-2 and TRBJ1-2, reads GAGVSQSPSNKVTEKGKDVELRCDPISGHTALYWYRQSLGQGLEFLIYFQGNSAPDKSGLPSDRFSAERTGGSVSTLTIQRTQQEDSAVYLCASSSAAGDTYGYTFGSGTRLTVV.

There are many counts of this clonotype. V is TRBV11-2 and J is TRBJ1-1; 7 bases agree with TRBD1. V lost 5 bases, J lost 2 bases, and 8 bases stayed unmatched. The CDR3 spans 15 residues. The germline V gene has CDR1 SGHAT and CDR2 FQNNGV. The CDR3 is CASSIMGQINTEAFF. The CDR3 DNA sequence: TGTGCCAGCAGCATTATGGGACAGATCAACACTGAAGCTTTCTTT.

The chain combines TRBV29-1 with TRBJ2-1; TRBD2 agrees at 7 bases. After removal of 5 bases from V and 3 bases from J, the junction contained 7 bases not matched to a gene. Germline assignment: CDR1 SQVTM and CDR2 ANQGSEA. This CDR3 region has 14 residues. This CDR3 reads CSVRRERVYNEQFF. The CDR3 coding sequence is TGCAGCGTTCGGCGGGAGAGAGTCTACAATGAGCAGTTCTTC.

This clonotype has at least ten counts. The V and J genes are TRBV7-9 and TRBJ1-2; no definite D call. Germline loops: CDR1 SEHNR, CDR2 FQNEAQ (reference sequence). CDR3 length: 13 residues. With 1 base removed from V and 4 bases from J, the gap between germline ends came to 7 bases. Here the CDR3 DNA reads TGTGCCAGCAGCTTAGGATCCAGCTATGGCTACACCTTC. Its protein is CASSLGSSYGYTF.

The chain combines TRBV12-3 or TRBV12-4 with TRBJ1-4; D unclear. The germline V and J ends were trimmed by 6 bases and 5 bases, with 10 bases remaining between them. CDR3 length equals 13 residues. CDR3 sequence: CASSLQKNEKLFF. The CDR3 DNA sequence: TGTGCCAGCAGCCTACAGAAAAATGAAAAACTGTTTTTT.

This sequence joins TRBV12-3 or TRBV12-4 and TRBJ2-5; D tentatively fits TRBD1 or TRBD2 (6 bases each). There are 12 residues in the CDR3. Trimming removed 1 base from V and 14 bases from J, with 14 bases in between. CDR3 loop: CASSLGGASFYF. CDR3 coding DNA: TGTGCCAGCAGTTTAGGGGGGGCTAGCTTCTACTTC.

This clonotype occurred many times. The CDR3 reads CASTTQSPDTQYF. The CDR3 DNA follows: TGTGCCAGCACCACTCAGTCCCCAGATACGCAGTATTTT. The chain combines TRBV7-2 with TRBJ2-3, with D unclear. Per the germline V gene, CDR1 is SGHTA and CDR2 is FQGNSA. V was trimmed by 7 bases and J by 4 bases, leaving 12 bases between them. The CDR3 loop spans 13 amino acids. Based on the CDR3 plus reference TRBV7-2 and TRBJ2-3, the full variable domain is GAGVSQSPSNKVTEKGKDVELRCDPISGHTALYWYRQSLGQGLEFLIYFQGNSAPDKSGLPSDRFSAERTGGSVSTLTIQRTQQEDSAVYLCASTTQSPDTQYFGPGTRLTVL.

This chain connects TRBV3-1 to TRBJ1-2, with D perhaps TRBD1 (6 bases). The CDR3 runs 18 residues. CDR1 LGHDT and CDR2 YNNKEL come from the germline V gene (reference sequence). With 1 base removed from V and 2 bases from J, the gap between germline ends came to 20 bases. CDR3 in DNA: TGTGCCAGCAGCCAAGGGGAATTGGCCGGGACAACCAACTATGGCTACACCTTC. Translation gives CASSQGELAGTTNYGYTF.

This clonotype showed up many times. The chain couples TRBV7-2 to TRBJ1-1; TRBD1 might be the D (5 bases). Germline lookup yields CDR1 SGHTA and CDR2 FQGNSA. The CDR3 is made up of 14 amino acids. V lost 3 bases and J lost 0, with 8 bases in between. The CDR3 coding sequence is TGTGCCAGCAGCTTCAGGGCGATGAACACTGAAGCTTTCTTT. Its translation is CASSFRAMNTEAFF.

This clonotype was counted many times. CDR3 sequence: CASSKLGVNTEAFF. In DNA, the CDR3 is TGTGCCAGCAGCAAACTGGGGGTGAACACTGAAGCTTTCTTT. The chain recombines TRBV7-9 with TRBJ1-1; tentatively, D is TRBD1 (5 bases). CDR3 length equals 14 residues. CDR1 is SEHNR, CDR2 FQNEAQ, per germline (reference sequence). V lost 5 bases and J lost 0, with 10 bases in between.

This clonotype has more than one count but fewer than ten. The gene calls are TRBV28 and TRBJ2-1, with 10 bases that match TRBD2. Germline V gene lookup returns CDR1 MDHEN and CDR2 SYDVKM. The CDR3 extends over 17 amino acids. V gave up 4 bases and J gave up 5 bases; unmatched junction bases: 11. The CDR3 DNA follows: TGTGCCAGCAGTTCACCCCATCGGACTAGCGGCAACAATGAGCAGTTCTTC. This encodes CASSSPHRTSGNNEQFF.

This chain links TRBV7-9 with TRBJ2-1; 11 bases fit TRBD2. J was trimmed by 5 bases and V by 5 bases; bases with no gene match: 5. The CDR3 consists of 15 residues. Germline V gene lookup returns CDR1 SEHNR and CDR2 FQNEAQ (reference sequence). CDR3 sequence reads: CASSTPGLADNEQFF. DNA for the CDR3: TGTGCCAGCAGCACCCCGGGACTAGCGGACAATGAGCAGTTCTTC.

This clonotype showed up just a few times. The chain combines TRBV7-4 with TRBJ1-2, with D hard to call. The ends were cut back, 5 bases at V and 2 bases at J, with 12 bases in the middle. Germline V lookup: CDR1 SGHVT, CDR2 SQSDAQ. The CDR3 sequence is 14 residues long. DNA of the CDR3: TGTGCCAGCAGCCCCCCAGACCTCAACTATGGCTACACCTTC. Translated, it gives CASSPPDLNYGYTF.

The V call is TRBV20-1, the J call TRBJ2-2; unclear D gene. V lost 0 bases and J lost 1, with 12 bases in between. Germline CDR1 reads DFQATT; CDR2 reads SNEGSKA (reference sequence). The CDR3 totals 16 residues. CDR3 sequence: CSARDPQELNTGELFF. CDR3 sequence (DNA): TGCAGTGCTAGAGATCCTCAGGAATTGAACACCGGGGAGCTGTTTTTT.

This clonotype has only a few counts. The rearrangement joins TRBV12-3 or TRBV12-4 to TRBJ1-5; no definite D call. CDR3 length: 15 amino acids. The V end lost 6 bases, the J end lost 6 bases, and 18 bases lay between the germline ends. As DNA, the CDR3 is TGTGCCAGCAGGAGGATCGGCCCGATAGGTCAGCCCCAGCATTTT. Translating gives CASRRIGPIGQPQHF.

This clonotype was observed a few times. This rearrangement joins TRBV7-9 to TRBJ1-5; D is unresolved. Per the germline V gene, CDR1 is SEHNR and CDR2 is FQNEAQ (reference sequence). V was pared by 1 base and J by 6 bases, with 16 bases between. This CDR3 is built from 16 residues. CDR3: CASSLGAGGMGQPQHF. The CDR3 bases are TGTGCCAGCAGCTTAGGAGCAGGAGGGATGGGTCAGCCCCAGCATTTT.

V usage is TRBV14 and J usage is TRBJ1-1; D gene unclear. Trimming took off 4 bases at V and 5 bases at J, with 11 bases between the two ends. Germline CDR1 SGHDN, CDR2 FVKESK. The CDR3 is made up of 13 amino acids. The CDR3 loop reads CASSLVAGTEAFF. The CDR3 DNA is TGTGCCAGCAGCCTAGTAGCGGGGACTGAAGCTTTCTTT.